This TCR beta chain was captured by sequencing in a study of shared clonotypes between healthy human individuals. The repertoire was sequenced with immunoSEQ multiplex PCR; TCRdb's copy has only in-frame clones and lacks some. This table holds some 2,400,000 clones, approximately 96% found once. CDR1 LNHDA and CDR2 SQIVND come from the germline V gene (reference sequence). The CDR3 extends over 17 amino acids. With 2 bases removed from V and 7 bases from J, the gap between germline ends came to 18 bases. Sequenced input: naive CD4+ T cells sorted from blood. Subset given: CD45RA+ positively selected. The gene calls are TRBV19 and TRBJ1-6; D is possibly TRBD1 (6 bases). The TCR sequence derives from a man between 18 and 29 years old in good health. CDR3 nucleotides: TGTGCCAGTAGTATATCAGCGGGGGCGAATTCCAATTCACCCCTCCACTTT. The encoded protein is CASSISAGANSNSPLHF. Based on the CDR3 plus reference TRBV19 and TRBJ1-6, the full variable domain is DGGITQSPKYLFRKEGQNVTLSCEQNLNHDAMYWYRQDPGQGLRLIYYSQIVNDFQKGDIAEGYSVSREKKESFPLTVTSAQKNPTAFYLCASSISAGANSNSPLHFGNGTRLTVT.